This TCR beta chain was found in a study of blood T cell repertoires in COVID-19. One Seattle source followed patients from active infection through their disease course. Trimming cost V 5 bases and J 0 bases; bases outside gene matches: 4. Germline CDR1 reads SGHTA; CDR2 reads FQGTGA. The CDR3 has 15 residues. Data came from immunoSEQ multiplex PCR; TCRdb stores just in-frame clones and leaves some out. The sample consists of 120,000 to 150,000 clones, 80% to 90% of them appearing once. The source of this sequence is a woman in her sixties or seventies with COVID-19, enrolled during active disease. Material: peripheral blood. The chain carries TRBV7-3 and TRBJ2-3; TRBD2 aligns across 8 bases. DNA of the CDR3: TGTGCCAGCAGCCGCGGACTAGCCAGCACAGATACGCAGTATTTT. Amino acid sequence: CASSRGLASTDTQYF.